This TCR beta chain is from a study of blood T cell repertoires in COVID-19. Using immunoSEQ multiplex PCR, the repertoire was profiled, and TCRdb retains in-frame clones only, with some absent. The sample records around 71,000 clones, around 85% being singletons. This clone was seen a few times. The CDR3 runs to 14 residues. Germline V lookup: CDR1 SGHRS, CDR2 YFSETQ. With 2 bases removed from V and 2 bases from J, the gap between germline ends came to 11 bases. The chain carries TRBV5-1 and TRBJ2-7, with a possible D match to TRBD1 (6 bases). Sequenced input: peripheral blood. The sequence was collected from a man aged 70-80 years with acute or convalescent COVID-19. The CDR3 protein is CASSFQQGPYEQYF. In DNA form, the CDR3 reads TGCGCCAGCAGCTTCCAACAGGGCCCCTACGAGCAGTACTTC.